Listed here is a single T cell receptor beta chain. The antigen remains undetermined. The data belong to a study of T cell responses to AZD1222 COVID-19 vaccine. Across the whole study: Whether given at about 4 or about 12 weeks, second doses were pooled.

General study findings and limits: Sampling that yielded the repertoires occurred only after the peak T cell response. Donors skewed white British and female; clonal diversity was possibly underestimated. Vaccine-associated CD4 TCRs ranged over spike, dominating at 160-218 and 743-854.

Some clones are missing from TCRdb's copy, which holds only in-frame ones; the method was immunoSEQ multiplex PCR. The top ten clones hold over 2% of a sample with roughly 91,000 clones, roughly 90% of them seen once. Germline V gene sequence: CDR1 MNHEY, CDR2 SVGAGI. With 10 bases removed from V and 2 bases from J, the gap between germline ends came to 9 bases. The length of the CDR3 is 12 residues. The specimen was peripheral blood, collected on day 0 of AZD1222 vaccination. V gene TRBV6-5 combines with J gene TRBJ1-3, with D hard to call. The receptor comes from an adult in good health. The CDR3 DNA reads TGTGCCACCGAGTCAGCTGGAAACACCATATATTTT. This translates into CATESAGNTIYF.